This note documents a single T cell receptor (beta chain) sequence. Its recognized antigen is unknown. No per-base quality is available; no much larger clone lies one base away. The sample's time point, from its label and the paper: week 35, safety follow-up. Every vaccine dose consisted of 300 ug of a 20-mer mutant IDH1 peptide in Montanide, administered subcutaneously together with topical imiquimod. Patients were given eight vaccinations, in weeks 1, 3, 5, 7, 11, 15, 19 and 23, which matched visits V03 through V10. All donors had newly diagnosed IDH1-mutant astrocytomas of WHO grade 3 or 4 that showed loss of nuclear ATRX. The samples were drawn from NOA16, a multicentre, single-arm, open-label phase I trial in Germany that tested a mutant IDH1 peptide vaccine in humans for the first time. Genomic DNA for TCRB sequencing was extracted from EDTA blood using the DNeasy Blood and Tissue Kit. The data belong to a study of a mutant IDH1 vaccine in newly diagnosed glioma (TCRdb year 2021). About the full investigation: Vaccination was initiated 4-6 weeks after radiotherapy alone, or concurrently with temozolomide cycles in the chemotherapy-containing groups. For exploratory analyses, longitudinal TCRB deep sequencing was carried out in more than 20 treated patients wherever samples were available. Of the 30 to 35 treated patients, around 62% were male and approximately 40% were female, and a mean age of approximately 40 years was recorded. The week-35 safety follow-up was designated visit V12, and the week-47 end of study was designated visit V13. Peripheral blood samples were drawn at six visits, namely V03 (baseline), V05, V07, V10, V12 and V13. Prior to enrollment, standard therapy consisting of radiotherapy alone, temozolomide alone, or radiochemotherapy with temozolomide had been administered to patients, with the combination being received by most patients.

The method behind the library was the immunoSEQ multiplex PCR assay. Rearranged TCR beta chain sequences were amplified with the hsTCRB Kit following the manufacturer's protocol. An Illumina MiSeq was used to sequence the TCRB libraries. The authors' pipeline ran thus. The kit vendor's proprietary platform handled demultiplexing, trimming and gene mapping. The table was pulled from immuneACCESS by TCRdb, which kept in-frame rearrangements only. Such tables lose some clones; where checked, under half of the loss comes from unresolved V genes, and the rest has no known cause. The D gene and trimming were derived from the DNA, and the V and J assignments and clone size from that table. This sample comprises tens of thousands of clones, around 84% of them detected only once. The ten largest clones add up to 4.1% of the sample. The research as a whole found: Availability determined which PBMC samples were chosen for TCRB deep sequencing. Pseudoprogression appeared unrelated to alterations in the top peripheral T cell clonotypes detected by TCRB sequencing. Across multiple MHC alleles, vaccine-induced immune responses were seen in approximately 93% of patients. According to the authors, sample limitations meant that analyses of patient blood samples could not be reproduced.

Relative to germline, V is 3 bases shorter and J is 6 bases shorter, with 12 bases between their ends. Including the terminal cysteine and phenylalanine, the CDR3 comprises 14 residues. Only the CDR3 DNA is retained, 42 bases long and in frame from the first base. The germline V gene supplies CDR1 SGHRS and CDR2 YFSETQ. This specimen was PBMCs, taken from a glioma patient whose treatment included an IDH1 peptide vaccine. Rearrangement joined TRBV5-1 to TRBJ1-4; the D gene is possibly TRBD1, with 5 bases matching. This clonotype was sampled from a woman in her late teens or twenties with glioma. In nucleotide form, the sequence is TGCGCCAGCAGCTCCCCTGGGGGTGATGAAAAACTGTTTTTT. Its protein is CASSSPGGDEKLFF.